This T cell receptor beta chain derives from a study of CD8 T cells in ankylosing spondylitis. Using its own MiXCR run on the 5' RACE reads, TCRdb lists one record per CDR3 protein. The sample has about 42,000 distinct CDR3 sequences; 2.5% to 3.5% are singletons. Study-wide results and limits: There was a TCR beta motif, made of several highly homologous variants, that appeared characteristic of ankylosing spondylitis blood. Clones linked to the disease showed a CD8+ phenotype. They occurred at relatively low frequencies in peripheral blood.

This clonotype was found many times. Its specificity is not known. The CDR3 consists of 15 residues. V was cut by 0 bases and J by 0 bases, with 8 bases left in between. The germline V gene encodes CDR1 SGDLS and CDR2 YYNGEE. The chain recombines TRBV9 with TRBJ2-3; D gene uncertain. Input material: blood, either unsorted or a sorted T cell fraction (not recorded which). This receptor was taken from a male donor with ankylosing spondylitis or in good health (not recorded which). The CDR3 is CASSVAWRSTDTQYF. The CDR3 nucleotides read TGTGCCAGCAGCGTAGCATGGCGGAGCACAGATACGCAGTATTTT.